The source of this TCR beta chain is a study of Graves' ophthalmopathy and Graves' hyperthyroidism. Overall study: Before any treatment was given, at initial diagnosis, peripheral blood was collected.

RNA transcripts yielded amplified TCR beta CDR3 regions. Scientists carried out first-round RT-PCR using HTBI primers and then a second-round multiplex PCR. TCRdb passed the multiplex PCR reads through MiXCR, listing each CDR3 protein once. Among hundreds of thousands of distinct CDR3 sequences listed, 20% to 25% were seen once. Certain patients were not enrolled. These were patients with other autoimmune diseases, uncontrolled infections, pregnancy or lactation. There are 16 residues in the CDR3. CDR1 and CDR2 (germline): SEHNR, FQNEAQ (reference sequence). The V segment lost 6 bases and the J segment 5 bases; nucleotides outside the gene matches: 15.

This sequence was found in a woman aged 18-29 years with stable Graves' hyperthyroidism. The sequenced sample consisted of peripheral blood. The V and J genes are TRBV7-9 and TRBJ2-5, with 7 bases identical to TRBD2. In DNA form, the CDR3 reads TGTGCCAGCAGTGGTGGCGGGAGCGGAAAGTGGGAGACCCAGTACTTC. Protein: CASSGGGSGKWETQYF.